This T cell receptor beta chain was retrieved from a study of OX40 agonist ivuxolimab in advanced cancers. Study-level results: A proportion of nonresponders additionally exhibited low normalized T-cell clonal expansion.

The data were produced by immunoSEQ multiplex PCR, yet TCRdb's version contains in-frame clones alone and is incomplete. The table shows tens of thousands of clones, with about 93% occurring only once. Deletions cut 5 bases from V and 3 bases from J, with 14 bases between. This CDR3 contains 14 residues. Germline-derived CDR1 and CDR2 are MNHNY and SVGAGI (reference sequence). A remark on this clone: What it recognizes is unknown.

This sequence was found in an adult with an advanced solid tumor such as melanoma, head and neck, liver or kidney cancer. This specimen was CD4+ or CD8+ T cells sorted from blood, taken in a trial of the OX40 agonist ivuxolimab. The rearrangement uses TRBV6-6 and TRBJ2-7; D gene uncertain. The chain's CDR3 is CASSPRRTVYEQYF. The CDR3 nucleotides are TGTGCCAGCAGTCCCCGTAGGACGGTCTACGAGCAGTACTTC.